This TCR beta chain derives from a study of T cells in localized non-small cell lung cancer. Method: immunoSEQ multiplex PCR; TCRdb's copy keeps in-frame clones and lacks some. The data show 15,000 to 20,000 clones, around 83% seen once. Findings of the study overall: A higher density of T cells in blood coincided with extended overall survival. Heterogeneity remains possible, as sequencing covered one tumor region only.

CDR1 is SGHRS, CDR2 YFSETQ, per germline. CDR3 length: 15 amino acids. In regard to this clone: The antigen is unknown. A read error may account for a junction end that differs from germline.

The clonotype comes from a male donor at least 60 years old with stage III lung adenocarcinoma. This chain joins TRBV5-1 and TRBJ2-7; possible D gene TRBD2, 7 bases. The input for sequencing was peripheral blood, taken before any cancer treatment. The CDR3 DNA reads TGCGCCAGCAGCCCCGGGGGGCCAACCTCCGACGAGCAGTACTTC. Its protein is CASSPGGPTSDEQYF.